This T cell receptor beta chain derives from a study of neurological immune-mediated disorders. V was cut by 0 bases and J by 3 bases, with 10 bases left in between. The CDR3 length is 15 residues. Germline values: CDR1 SGHRS, CDR2 YFSETQ. This clonotype was seen at least ten times. One entry per CDR3 protein results from TCRdb running MiXCR on the 5' RACE reads. Here the sample spans approximately 48,000 distinct CDR3 sequences, just over 3% being singletons. The clonotype originates from a woman in her 50s with multiple sclerosis. This sequence joins TRBV5-1 and TRBJ2-1; D possibly corresponds to TRBD1 (6 bases). Sequenced: PBMCs. The DNA for the CDR3 is TGCGCCAGCAGCTTGGGACAGGCGGGCTACAATGAGCAGTTCTTC. Protein product: CASSLGQAGYNEQFF. The variable domain in full, with the rest retrieved from reference TRBV5-1 and TRBJ2-1, is KAGVTQTPRYLIKTRGQQVTLSCSPISGHRSVSWYQQTPGQGLQFLFEYFSETQRNKGNFPGRFSGRQFSNSRSEMNVSTLELGDSALYLCASSLGQAGYNEQFFGPGTRLTVL.